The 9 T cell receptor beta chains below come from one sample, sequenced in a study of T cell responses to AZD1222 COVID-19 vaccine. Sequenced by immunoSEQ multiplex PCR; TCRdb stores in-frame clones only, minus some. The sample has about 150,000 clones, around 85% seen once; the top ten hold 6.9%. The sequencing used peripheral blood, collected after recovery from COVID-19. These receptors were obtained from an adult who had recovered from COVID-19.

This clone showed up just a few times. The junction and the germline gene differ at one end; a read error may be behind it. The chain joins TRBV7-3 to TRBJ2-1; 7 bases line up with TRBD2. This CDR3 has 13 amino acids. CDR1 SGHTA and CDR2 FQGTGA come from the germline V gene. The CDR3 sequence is CATSLGRDNEQFF. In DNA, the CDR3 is TGTGCCACCAGCCTGGGGAGGGACAATGAGCAGTTCTTC. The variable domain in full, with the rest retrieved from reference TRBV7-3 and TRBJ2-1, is GAGVSQTPSNKVTEKGKYVELRCDPISGHTALYWYRQSLGQGPEFLIYFQGTGAADDSGLPNDRFFAVRPEGSVSTLKIQRTERGDSAVYLCATSLGRDNEQFFGPGTRLTVL.

The CDR3 is CATSSRRSADTQYF. The CDR3 coding sequence is TGTGCCACCAGCAGCAGGCGTTCAGCAGATACGCAGTATTTT. The chain couples TRBV15 to TRBJ2-3; no reliable D call. Germline CDR1 is LNHNV and CDR2 is YYDKDF (reference sequence). V shed 3 bases and J shed 4 bases, with 11 bases lying between them. CDR3 length: 14 amino acids. The full variable domain, its missing parts supplied by reference TRBV15 and TRBJ2-3, is DAMVIQNPRYQVTQFGKPVTLSCSQTLNHNVMYWYQQKSSQAPKLLFHYYDKDFNNEADTPDNFQSRRPNTSFCFLDIRSPGLGDTAMYLCATSSRRSADTQYFGPGTRLTVL.

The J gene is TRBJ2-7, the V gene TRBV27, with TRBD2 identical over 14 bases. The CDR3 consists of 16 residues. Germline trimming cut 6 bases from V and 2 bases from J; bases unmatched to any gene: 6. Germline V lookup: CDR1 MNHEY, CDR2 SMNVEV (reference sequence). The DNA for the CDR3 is TGTGCCAGCAGGACCGGGACTAGCGGGGGTACCTACGAGCAGTACTTC. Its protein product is CASRTGTSGGTYEQYF.

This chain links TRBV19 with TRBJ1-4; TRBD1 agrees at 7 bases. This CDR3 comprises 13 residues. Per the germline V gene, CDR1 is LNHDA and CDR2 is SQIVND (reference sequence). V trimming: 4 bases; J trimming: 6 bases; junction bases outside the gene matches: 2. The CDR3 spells CASSTQGYEKLFF. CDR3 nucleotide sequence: TGTGCCAGTAGTACACAGGGGTATGAAAAACTGTTTTTT.

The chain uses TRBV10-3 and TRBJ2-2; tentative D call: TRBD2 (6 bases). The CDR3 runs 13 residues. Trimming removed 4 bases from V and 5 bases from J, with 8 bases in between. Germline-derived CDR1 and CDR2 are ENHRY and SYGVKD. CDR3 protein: CAISAGETGELFF. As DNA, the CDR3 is TGTGCCATCAGTGCGGGGGAGACCGGGGAGCTGTTTTTT.

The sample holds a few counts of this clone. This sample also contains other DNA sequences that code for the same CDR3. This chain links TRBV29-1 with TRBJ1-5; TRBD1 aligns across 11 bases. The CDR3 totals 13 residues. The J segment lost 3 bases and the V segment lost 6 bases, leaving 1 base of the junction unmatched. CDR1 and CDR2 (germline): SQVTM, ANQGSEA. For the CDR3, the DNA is TGCAGCGTAGGACAGGGGGCCAATCAGCCCCAGCATTTT. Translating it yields CSVGQGANQPQHF.

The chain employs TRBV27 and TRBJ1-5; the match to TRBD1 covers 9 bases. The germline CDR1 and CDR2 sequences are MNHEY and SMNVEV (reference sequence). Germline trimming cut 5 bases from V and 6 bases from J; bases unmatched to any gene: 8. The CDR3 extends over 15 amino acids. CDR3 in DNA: TGTGCCAGCAGTGGGGACAGGGCCCACCGTCAGCCCCAGCATTTT. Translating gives CASSGDRAHRQPQHF.

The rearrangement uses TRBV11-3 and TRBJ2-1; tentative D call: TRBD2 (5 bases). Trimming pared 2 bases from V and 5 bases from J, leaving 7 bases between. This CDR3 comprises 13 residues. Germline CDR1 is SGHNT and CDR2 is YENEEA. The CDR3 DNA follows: TGTGCCAGCAGCTTAAAGCGGAACAATGAGCAGTTCTTC. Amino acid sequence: CASSLKRNNEQFF.

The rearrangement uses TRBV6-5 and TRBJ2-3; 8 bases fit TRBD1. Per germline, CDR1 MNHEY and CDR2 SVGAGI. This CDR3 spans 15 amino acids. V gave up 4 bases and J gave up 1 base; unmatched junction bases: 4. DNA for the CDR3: TGTGCCAGCAGTTCGGGGACAGGCCGCACAGATACGCAGTATTTT. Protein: CASSSGTGRTDTQYF.